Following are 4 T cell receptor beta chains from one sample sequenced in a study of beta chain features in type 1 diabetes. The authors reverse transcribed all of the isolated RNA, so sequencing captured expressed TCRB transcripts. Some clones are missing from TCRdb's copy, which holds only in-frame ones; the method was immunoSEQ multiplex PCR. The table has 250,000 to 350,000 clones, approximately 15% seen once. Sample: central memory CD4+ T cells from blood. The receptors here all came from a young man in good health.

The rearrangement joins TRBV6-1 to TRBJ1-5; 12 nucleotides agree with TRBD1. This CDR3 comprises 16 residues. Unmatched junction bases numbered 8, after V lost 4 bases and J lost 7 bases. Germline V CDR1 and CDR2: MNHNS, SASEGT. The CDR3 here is CASSGSGQGALQPQHF. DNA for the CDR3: TGTGCCAGCAGTGGTTCGGGACAGGGGGCTTTACAGCCCCAGCATTTT.

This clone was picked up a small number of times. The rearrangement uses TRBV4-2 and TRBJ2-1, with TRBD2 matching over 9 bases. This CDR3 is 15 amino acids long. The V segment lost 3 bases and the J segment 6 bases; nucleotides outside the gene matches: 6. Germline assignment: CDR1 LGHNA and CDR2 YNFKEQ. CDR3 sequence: CASSHASGIPNEQFF. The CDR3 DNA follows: TGTGCCAGCAGCCATGCTAGCGGGATACCCAATGAGCAGTTCTTC.

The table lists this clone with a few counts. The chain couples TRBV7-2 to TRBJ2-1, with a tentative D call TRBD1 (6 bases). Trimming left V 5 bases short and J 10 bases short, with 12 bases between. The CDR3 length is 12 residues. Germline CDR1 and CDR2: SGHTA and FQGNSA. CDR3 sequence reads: CASSQQGWEQFF. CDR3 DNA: TGTGCCAGCAGCCAACAGGGCTGGGAGCAGTTCTTC.

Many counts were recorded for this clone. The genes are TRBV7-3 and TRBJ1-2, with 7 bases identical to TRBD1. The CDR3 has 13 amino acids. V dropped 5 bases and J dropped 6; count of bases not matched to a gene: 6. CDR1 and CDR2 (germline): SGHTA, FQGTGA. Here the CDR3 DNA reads TGTGCCAGCAGCGCGACAGGGAGGGATGGCTACACCTTC. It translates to CASSATGRDGYTF.